This is a list of T cell receptor beta chains from one sample in a study of blood T cell repertoires in COVID-19. TCRdb's copy holds only in-frame clones and misses some; the assay was immunoSEQ multiplex PCR. The table includes 300,000 to 350,000 clones, about nine tenths detected once. The sample consisted of peripheral blood. These TCRs come from a woman aged 25 to 45 with COVID-19, enrolled during active disease. Both conserved end residues are trimmed from each CDR3. A D gene is named only where the DNA matches it firmly.

d_gene	v_gene	j_gene	CDR3aa
NA	TRBV6-5	TRBJ2-7	ASQRGTLSYEQY
TRBD2	TRBV9	TRBJ2-7	ASSVAGLAGHEQY
NA	TRBV6-5	TRBJ2-7	ASRQTGGQGEQY
TRBD1	TRBV9	TRBJ2-3	ASSAGQGPDTQY
NA	TRBV4-1	TRBJ1-2	ASSPRTSSNYGYT
NA	TRBV30	TRBJ2-1	AWSGSQWNEQF
NA	TRBV2	TRBJ1-2	ASRDSPNYGYT
TRBD2	TRBV6-5	TRBJ2-7	ASSRLASSSYEQY
TRBD1	TRBV7-9	TRBJ1-1	ASSSRTGTLNSEAF
NA	TRBV4-2	TRBJ1-5	ASSQGTRQPQH
TRBD2	TRBV10-1	TRBJ2-1	ASSERIAGGHNEQF
NA	TRBV5-1	TRBJ2-1	ASSPLGGSYNEQF
NA	TRBV30	TRBJ1-6	AWSVRGASNSPLH
TRBD2	TRBV5-6	TRBJ2-1	ASRKRGLADYNEQF
NA	TRBV6-6	TRBJ2-1	ASRPGLHNEQF
NA	TRBV11-2	TRBJ1-3	ASSLLRVSNPGNTIY
NA	TRBV5-8	TRBJ1-5	ASSLTGINQPQH
TRBD2	TRBV6-2/TRBV6-3	TRBJ2-3	ASSLAGAGADTQY
TRBD1	TRBV3-1/TRBV3-2	TRBJ2-7	ASRPGGAYEQY
NA	TRBV7-2	TRBJ1-2	ASSYGQYGYT
NA	TRBV7-2	TRBJ2-1	ASSLAYGAYNEQF
TRBD2	TRBV28	TRBJ2-1	ASRLAGVGVNEQF
TRBD2	TRBV11-2	TRBJ2-7	ASSHTSGSGYEQY
TRBD1	TRBV6-5	TRBJ1-2	ASLTGTINYGYT
NA	TRBV2	TRBJ1-5	ASSGSSNQPQH